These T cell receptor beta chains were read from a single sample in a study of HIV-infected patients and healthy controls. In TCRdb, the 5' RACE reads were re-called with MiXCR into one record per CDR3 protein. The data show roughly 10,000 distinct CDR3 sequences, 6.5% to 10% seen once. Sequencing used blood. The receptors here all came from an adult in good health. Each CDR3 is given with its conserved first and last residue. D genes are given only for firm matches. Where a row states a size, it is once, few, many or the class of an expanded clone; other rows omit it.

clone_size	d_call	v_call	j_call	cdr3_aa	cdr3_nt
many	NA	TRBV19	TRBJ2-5	CARQRLTQCAQETQYF	TGTGCCAGACAGCGCCTGACTCAGTGCGCACAAGAGACCCAGTACTTC
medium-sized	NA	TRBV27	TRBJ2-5	CASKPGGNQETQYF	TGTGCCAGCAAGCCGGGGGGCAACCAAGAGACCCAGTACTTC
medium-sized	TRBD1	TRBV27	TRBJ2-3	CASRGTGTNTQYF	TGTGCCAGCAGAGGGACAGGGACGAATACGCAGTATTTT
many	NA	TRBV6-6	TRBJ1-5	CASRIQGENQPQHF	TGTGCCAGCAGAATACAGGGTGAGAATCAGCCCCAGCATTTT
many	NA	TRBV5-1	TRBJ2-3	CASSPVGATDTQYF	TGCGCCAGCAGCCCGGTGGGAGCTACAGATACGCAGTATTTT
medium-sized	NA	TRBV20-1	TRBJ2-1	CSAYLRGDGYNEQFF	TGCAGTGCTTACCTTAGGGGGGATGGCTACAATGAGCAGTTCTTC
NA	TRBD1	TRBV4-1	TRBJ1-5	CASSGRDSLGGQPQHF	TGCGCCAGCAGCGGGCGGGACAGTTTAGGGGGGCAGCCCCAGCATTTT
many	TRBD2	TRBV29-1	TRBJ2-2	CSVESLAGDGELFF	TGCAGCGTTGAGTCGCTAGCGGGGGACGGGGAGCTGTTTTTT
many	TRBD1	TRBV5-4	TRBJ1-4	CASSLVDRGELFF	TGTGCCAGCAGCTTGGTGGACAGGGGGGAACTGTTTTTT
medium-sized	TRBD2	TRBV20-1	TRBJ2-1	CSARDLGTSNHNEQFF	TGCAGTGCTAGAGATCTCGGGACTAGCAACCACAATGAGCAGTTCTTC
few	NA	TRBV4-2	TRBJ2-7	CASSQGMAYEQYF	TGTGCCAGCAGCCAAGGGATGGCCTACGAGCAGTACTTC
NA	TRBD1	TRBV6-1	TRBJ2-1	CASSEVGQGSYNEQFF	TGTGCCAGCAGTGAAGTAGGACAGGGCTCCTACAATGAGCAGTTCTTC
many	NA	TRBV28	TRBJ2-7	CASSPLGGGYEQYF	TGTGCCAGCAGTCCCCTCGGCGGCGGTTACGAGCAGTACTTC
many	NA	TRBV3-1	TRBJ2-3	CASSVSDTQYF	TGTGCCAGCAGCGTCAGTGATACGCAGTATTTT
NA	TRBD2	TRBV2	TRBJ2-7	CASERAGATSDLEQYF	TGTGCCAGCGAGAGGGCGGGAGCGACCTCAGACCTCGAGCAGTACTTC
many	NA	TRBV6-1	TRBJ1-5	CASSVRVGNQPQHF	TGTGCCAGCAGTGTCAGGGTCGGGAATCAGCCCCAGCATTTT
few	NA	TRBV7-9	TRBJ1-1	CASSLAYQGTEAFF	TGTGCCAGCAGCTTAGCGTACCAGGGCACTGAAGCTTTCTTT